These 11 T cell receptor beta chains came from one sample sequenced in a study of blood T cells in healthy people across ages. The use of a sample-barcoded 5' primer and a J-beta primer mix characterized a second PCR of roughly 6 to 11 cycles. TCRdb redid the calling of the 5' RACE reads with MiXCR, one entry per CDR3 protein. Of 1.8 million or so distinct CDR3 sequences in the sample, roughly two fifths were seen once. Input material: blood. These receptors were obtained from a human donor in good health.

The chain joins TRBV25-1 to TRBJ1-4; 8 bases match TRBD1. Unmatched junction bases numbered 8, after V lost 7 bases and J lost 10 bases. Germline V lookup: CDR1 MGHDK, CDR2 SYGVNS. This CDR3 has 13 residues. The CDR3 loop is CASTTRTGSKLFF. The CDR3 DNA sequence: TGTGCCAGCACAACCAGGACAGGGTCAAAACTGTTTTTT. Drawing the rest from reference TRBV25-1 and TRBJ1-4, the complete variable domain is EADIYQTPRYLVIGTGKKITLECSQTMGHDKMYWYQQDPGMELHLIHYSYGVNSTEKGDLSSESTVSRIRTEHFPLTLESARPSHTSQYLCASTTRTGSKLFFGSGTQLSVL.

This clonotype was found many times. The gene calls are TRBV20-1 and TRBJ2-5; tentatively, D is TRBD1 (5 bases). The CDR3 is made up of 13 amino acids. Germline values: CDR1 DFQATT, CDR2 SNEGSKA (reference sequence). Trimming left V 3 bases short and J 1 base short, with 9 bases between. The CDR3 is CSASVTVQETQYF. Here the CDR3 DNA reads TGCAGTGCTAGCGTGACAGTCCAAGAGACCCAGTACTTC.

The V and J genes are TRBV7-6 and TRBJ2-2; D gene unclear. Trimming took 4 bases from V and 6 from J, leaving 18 bases between them. The CDR3 loop spans 16 amino acids. Germline CDR1 and CDR2: SGHVS and FNYEAQ. The CDR3 coding sequence is TGTGCCAGCAGCTCAGCGCTGGGCAGTCGCGCCGGGGAGCTGTTTTTT. Protein product: CASSSALGSRAGELFF. Full variable domain (missing parts from reference TRBV7-6 and TRBJ2-2): GAGVSQSPRYKVTKRGQDVALRCDPISGHVSLYWYRQALGQGPEFLTYFNYEAQQDKSGLPNDRFSAERPEGSISTLTIQRTEQRDSAMYRCASSSALGSRAGELFFGEGSRLTVL.

This chain uses TRBV9 with TRBJ1-2; D uncertain. From germline, CDR1 is SGDLS and CDR2 YYNGEE. This CDR3 comprises 14 residues. Trimming took 3 bases from V and 4 from J, leaving 13 bases between them. CDR3 in amino acids: CASSALVRSYGYTF. CDR3 bases: TGTGCCAGCAGCGCCCTTGTAAGGTCCTATGGCTACACCTTC. Combining the CDR3 with reference TRBV9 and TRBJ1-2 gives the whole variable domain DSGVTQTPKHLITATGQRVTLRCSPRSGDLSVYWYQQSLDQGLQFLIQYYNGEERAKGNILERFSAQQFPDLHSELNLSSLELGDSALYFCASSALVRSYGYTFGSGTRLTVV.

A remark on this clonotype: One end of the junction varies from germline; a read error may be responsible. J is TRBJ2-3 and V is TRBV7-2, with no clear D. Germline CDR1 and CDR2: SGHTA and FQGNSA. This CDR3 is 13 amino acids long. DNA of the CDR3: TGTGCCAGCAGCCAGCTACACCCAGATACGCGGTATTTT. Translation gives CASSQLHPDTRYF. Together with reference TRBV7-2 and TRBJ2-3, the CDR3 gives the full variable domain: GAGVSQSPSNKVTEKGKDVELRCDPISGHTALYWYRQSLGQGLEFLIYFQGNSAPDKSGLPSDRFSAERTGGSVSTLTIQRTQQEDSAVYLCASSQLHPDTRYFGPGTRLTVL.

The J gene is TRBJ1-2, the V gene TRBV6-6, with D perhaps matching TRBD1 (5 bases). The V gene's germline CDR1 is MNHNY and CDR2 SVGAGI (reference sequence). CDR3 length: 14 residues. With 4 bases removed from V and 4 bases from J, the gap between germline ends came to 13 bases. Here the CDR3 DNA reads TGTGCCAGCAGTTCGGACGGGACCCTCTATGGCTACACCTTC. Amino acid sequence: CASSSDGTLYGYTF.

The V and J genes are TRBV20-1 and TRBJ1-2, with TRBD1 matching 10 bases. The CDR3 has 13 amino acids. Germline CDR1 reads DFQATT; CDR2 reads SNEGSKA (reference sequence). The CDR3 region has the DNA TGCAGACCACAAGGGACAGGGGCTGTGGGCTACACCTTC. It is translated as CRPQGTGAVGYTF.

This clonotype was seen once. The V call is TRBV6-2 or TRBV6-3, the J call TRBJ2-7, with TRBD2 as a possible D gene (6 bases). Between the trimmed V and J ends, which lost 6 bases and 0 bases, there was a span of 12 bases. CDR3 length: 14 residues. Germline values: CDR1 MNHEY, CDR2 SVGEGT. CDR3 in DNA: TGTGCCAGCAGAGGGACTCTCTCCTCCTACGAGCAGTACTTC. This sequence encodes CASRGTLSSYEQYF.

The V gene is TRBV6-6, the J gene TRBJ1-6; D is possibly TRBD1 (5 bases). This CDR3 is built from 16 residues. Trimming took off 4 bases at V and 7 bases at J, with 17 bases between the two ends. Germline V gene sequence: CDR1 MNHNY, CDR2 SVGAGI (reference sequence). The CDR3 sequence: CASSFLVEGDNSPLHF. The CDR3 nucleotides read TGTGCCAGCAGTTTTCTGGTAGAAGGGGACAATTCACCCCTCCACTTT.

The rearrangement links TRBV29-1 to TRBJ2-1; 7 bases fit TRBD1. Germline loops: CDR1 SQVTM, CDR2 ANQGSEA. The CDR3 spans 12 residues. J was trimmed by 10 bases and V by 6 bases; bases with no gene match: 9. The CDR3 here is CSVLYRGREQFF. Written as DNA, the CDR3 is TGCAGCGTGTTATACAGGGGAAGGGAGCAGTTCTTC.

As concerns this clonotype: This likely comes from a read error, as the CDR3 has no conserved phenylalanine or tryptophan at its end. CDR3 DNA: TGTGCCAGCAGTTACGGCCCAGAGGGTACAGATACGCAGTATTCC. Encoded protein: CASSYGPEGTDTQYS. This rearrangement joins TRBV12-3 or TRBV12-4 to TRBJ2-3, with D tentatively TRBD2 (5 bases). V gave up 4 bases and J gave up 3 bases, with 14 bases separating them. CDR3 length equals 15 residues.